This T cell receptor beta chain originates from a study of cytomegalovirus exposure and HLA in healthy donors. 13 Jbeta primers and 60 Vbeta primers were used for the PCR. Repertoires were generated with immunoSEQ multiplex PCR, while TCRdb's copy carries only in-frame clones and drops some. The data contain over 55,000 clones, around 87% of them singletons. Trimming pared 5 bases from V and 9 bases from J, leaving 17 bases between. This CDR3 is 13 amino acids long. In germline, CDR1 is LNHDA, CDR2 SQIVND (reference sequence). General study findings and limits: TCR beta sequences numbering under 20,000 were associated with HLA alleles at 0.05 false discovery rate in a later analysis. Altogether, more than 150 TCR beta chains were recorded as cytomegalovirus-associated. Reportedly, cytomegalovirus status was diagnosed with high sensitivity and specificity.

Notes on this clone: Antigen: not known.

Sequencing input: PBMCs. This clonotype originated in a man in his late teens or twenties in good health and CMV-seronegative. The gene calls are TRBV19 and TRBJ2-7; tentatively, D is TRBD1 (5 bases). The CDR3 DNA sequence: TGTGCCAGTAGTTCCCGACAGCCCGCGGTGCAGTACTTC. It specifies CASSSRQPAVQYF.